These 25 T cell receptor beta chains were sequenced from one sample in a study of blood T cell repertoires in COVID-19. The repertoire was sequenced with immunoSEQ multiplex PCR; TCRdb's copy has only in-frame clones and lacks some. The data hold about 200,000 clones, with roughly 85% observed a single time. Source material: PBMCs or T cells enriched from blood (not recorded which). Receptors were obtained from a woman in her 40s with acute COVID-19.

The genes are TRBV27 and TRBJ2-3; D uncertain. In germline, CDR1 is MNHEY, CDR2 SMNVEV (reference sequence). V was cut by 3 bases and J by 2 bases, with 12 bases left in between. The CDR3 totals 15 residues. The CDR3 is CASSFWARTTDTQYF. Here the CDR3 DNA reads TGTGCCAGCAGTTTCTGGGCGCGTACCACAGATACGCAGTATTTT.

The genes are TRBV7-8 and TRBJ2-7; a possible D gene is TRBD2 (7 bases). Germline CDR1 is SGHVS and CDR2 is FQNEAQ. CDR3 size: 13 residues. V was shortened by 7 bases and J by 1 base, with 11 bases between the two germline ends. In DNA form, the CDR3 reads TGTGCCAGCAAGCGGGACATTTCCTACGAGCAGTACTTC. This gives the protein CASKRDISYEQYF.

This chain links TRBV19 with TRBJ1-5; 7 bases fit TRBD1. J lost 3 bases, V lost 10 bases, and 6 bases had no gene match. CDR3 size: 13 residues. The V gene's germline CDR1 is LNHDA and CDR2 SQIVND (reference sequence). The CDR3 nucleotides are TGTGCCACCCTGGGACAGATCAATCAGCCCCAGCATTTT. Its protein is CATLGQINQPQHF.

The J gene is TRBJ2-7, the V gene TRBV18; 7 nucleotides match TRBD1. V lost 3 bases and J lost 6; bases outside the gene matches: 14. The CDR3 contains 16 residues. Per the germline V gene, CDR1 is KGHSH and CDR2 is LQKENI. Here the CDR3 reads CASSPFIGTEGTEQYF. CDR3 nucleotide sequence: TGTGCCAGCTCACCGTTCATAGGGACAGAAGGGACCGAGCAGTACTTC. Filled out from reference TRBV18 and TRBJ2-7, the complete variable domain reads NAGVMQNPRHLVRRRGQEARLRCSPMKGHSHVYWYRQLPEEGLKFMVYLQKENIIDESGMPKERFSAEFPKEGPSILRIQQVVRGDSAAYFCASSPFIGTEGTEQYFGPGTRLTVT.

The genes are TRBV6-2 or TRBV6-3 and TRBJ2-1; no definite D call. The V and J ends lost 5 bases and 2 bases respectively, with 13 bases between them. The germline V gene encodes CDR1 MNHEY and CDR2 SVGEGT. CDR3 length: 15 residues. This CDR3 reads CASSARVVPYNEQFF. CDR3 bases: TGTGCCAGCAGTGCCCGGGTCGTACCCTACAATGAGCAGTTCTTC.

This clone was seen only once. The CDR3 sequence is CASSSPGLADTQYF. The CDR3 nucleotides are TGTGCCAGCAGCTCACCGGGACTAGCGGACACGCAGTATTTT. The chain is built from TRBV7-9 and TRBJ2-3; 11 nucleotides align to TRBD2. The length of the CDR3 is 14 residues. CDR1 and CDR2 (germline): SEHNR, FQNEAQ (reference sequence). V gave up 4 bases and J gave up 9 bases; unmatched junction bases: 6.

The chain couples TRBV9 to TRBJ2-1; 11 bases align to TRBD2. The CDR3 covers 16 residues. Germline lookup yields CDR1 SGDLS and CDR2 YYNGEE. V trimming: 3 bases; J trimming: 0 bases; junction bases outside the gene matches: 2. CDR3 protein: CASSGSGRGSYNEQFF. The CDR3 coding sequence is TGTGCCAGCAGCGGTAGCGGGAGGGGCTCCTACAATGAGCAGTTCTTC.

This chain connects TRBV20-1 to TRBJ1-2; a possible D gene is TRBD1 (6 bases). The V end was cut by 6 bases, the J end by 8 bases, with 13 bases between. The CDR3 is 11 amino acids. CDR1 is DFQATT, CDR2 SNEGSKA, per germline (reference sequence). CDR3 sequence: CSAQGDRGYTF. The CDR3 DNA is TGCAGTGCACAGGGAGACAGAGGCTACACCTTC.

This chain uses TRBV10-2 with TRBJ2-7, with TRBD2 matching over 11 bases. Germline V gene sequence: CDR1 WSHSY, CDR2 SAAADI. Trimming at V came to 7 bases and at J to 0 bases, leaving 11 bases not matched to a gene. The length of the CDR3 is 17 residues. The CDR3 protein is CASMPTSGVSHSYEQYF. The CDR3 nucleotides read TGCGCCAGCATGCCGACTAGCGGGGTGTCCCACTCCTACGAGCAGTACTTC.

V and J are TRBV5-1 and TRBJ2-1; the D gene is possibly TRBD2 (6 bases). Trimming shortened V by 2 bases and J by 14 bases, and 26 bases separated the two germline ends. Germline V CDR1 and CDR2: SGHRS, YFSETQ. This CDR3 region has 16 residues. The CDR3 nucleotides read TGCGCCAGCAGCTTATCTTTGGGCGAGGGGACTGGAGGGAAGTTCTTC. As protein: CASSLSLGEGTGGKFF.

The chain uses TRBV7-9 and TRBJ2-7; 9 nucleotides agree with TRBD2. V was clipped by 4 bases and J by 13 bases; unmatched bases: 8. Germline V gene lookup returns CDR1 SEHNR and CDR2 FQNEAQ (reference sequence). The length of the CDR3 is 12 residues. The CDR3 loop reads CASSSTSGVFYF. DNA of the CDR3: TGTGCCAGCAGCTCGACTAGCGGCGTCTTTTACTTC.

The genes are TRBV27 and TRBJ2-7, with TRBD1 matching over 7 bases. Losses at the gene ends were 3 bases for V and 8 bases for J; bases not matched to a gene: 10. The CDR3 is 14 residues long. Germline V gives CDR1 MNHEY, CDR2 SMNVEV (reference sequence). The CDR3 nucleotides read TGTGCCAGCAGTTTCAGACAGGGCTCAACCCAGCAGTACTTC. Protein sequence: CASSFRQGSTQQYF.

The CDR3 nucleotides are TGTGCCTGGAGTGCGCAGGCAAATTCACCCCTCCACTTT. Amino acid sequence: CAWSAQANSPLHF. V is TRBV30 and J is TRBJ1-6; D is undetermined. This CDR3 comprises 13 residues. With 1 base removed from V and 7 bases from J, the gap between germline ends came to 8 bases. Germline V gene data show CDR1 as GTSNPN and CDR2 as SVGIG (reference sequence). The full variable domain, rest sourced from reference TRBV30 and TRBJ1-6, is SQTIHQWPATLVQPVGSPLSLECTVEGTSNPNLYWYRQAAGRGLQLLFYSVGIGQISSEVPQNLSASRPQDRQFILSSKKLLLSDSGFYLCAWSAQANSPLHFGNGTRLTVT.

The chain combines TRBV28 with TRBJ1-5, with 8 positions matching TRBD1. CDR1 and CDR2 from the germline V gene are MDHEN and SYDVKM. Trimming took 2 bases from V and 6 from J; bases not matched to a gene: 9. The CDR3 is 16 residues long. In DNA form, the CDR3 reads TGTGCCAGCAGTTTAGGGGGGACAGGTGGACTTCAGCCCCAGCATTTT. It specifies CASSLGGTGGLQPQHF.

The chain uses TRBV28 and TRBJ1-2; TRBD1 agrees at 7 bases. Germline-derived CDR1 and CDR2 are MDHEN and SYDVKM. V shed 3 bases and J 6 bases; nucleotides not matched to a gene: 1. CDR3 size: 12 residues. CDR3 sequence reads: CASSFGTDGYTF. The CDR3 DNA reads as TGTGCCAGCAGTTTTGGGACAGATGGCTACACCTTC.

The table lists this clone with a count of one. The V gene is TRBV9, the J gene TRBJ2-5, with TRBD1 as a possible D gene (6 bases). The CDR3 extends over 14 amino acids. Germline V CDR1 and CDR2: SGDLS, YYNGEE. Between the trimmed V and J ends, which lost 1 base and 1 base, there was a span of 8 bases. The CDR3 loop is CASSVWGRQETQYF. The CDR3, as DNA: TGTGCCAGCAGCGTATGGGGGCGCCAAGAGACCCAGTACTTC.

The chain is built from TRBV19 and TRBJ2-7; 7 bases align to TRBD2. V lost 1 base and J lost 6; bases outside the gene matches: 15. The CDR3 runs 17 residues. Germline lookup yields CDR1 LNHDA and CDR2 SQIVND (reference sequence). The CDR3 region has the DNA TGTGCCAGTAGTATAGGGCTGTTCAGCGGGAAAGTGTCCGAGCAGTACTTC. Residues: CASSIGLFSGKVSEQYF.

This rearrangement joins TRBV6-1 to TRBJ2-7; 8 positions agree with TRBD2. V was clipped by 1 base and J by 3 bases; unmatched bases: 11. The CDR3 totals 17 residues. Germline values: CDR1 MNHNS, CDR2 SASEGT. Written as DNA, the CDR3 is TGTGCCAGCAGTGAAGGAGCCAGGCGGGGGGCCCTCTACGAGCAGTACTTC. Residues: CASSEGARRGALYEQYF.

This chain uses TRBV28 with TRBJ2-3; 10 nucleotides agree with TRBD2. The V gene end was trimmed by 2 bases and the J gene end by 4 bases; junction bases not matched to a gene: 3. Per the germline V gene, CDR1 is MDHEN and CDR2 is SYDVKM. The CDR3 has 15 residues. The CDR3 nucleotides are TGTGCCAGCAGTTTAGCTAGCGGGAGCGCAGATACGCAGTATTTT. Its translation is CASSLASGSADTQYF.

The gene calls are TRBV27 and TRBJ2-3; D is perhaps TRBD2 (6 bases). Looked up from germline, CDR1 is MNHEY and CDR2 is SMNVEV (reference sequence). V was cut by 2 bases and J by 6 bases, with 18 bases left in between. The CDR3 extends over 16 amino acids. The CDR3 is CASSLGGKVSPDTQYF. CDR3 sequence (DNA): TGTGCCAGCAGTTTAGGCGGGAAAGTCTCACCGGATACGCAGTATTTT.

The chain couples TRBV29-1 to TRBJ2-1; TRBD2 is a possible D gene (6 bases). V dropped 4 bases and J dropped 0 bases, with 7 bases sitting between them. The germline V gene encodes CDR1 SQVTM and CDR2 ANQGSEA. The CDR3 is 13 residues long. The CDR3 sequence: CSVAGLSYNEQFF. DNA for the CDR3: TGCAGCGTTGCGGGACTCTCCTACAATGAGCAGTTCTTC.

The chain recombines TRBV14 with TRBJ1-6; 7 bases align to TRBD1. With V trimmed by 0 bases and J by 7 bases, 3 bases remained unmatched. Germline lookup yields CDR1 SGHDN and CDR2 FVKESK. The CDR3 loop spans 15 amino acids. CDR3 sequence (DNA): TGTGCCAGCAGCCAAGAAGGGACAGTCAATTCACCCCTCCACTTT. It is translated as CASSQEGTVNSPLHF.

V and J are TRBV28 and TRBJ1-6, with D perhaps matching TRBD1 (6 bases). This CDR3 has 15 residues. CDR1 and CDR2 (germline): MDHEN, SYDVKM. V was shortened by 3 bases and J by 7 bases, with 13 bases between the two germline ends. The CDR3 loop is CASSLTDRGNSPLHF. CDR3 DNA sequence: TGTGCCAGCAGTTTGACGGACAGAGGCAATTCACCCCTCCACTTT.

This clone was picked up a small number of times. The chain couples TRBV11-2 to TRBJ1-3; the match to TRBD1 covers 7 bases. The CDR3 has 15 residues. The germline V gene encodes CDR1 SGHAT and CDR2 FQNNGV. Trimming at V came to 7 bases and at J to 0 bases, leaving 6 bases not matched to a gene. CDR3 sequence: CASKRTGDSGNTIYF. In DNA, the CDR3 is TGTGCCAGCAAAAGGACAGGAGACTCTGGAAACACCATATATTTT.

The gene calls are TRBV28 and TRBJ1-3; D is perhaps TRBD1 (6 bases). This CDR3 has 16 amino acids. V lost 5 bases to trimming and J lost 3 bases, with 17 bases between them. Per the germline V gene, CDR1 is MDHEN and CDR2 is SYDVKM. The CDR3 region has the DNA TGTGCCAGCAGTCCTCAACGCAGGGGAAATGGAAACACCATATATTTT. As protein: CASSPQRRGNGNTIYF.